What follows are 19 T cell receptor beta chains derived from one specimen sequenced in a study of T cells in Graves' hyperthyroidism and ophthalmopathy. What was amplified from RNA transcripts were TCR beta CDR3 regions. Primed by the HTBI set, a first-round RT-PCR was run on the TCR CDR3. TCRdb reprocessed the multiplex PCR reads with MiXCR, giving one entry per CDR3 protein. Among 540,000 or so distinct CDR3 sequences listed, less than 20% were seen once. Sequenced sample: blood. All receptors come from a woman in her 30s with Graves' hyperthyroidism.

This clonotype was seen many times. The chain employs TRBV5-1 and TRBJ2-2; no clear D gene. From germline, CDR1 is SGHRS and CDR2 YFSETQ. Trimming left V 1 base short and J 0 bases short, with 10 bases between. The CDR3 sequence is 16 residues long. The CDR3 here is CASSLLGTANTGELFF. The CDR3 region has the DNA TGCGCCAGCAGCTTGCTGGGCACAGCGAACACCGGGGAGCTGTTTTTT.

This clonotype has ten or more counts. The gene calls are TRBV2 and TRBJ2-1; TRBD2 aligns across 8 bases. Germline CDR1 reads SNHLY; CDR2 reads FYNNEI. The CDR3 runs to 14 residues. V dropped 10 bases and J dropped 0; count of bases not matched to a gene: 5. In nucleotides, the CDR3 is TGTGCCACCGGGGGGGGGAACTCCTACAATGAGCAGTTCTTC. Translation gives CATGGGNSYNEQFF.

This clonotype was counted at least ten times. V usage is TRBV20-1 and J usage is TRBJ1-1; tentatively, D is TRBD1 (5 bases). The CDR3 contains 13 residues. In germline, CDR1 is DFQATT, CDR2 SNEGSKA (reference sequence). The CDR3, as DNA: TGCAGCGCCCCCCCGGGACGGTCAACTGAAGCTTTCTTT. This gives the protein CSAPPGRSTEAFF.

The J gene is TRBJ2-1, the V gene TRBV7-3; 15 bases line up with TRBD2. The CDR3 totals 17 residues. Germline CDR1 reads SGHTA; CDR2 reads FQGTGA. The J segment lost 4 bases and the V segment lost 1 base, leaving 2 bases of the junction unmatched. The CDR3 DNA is TGTGCCAGCAGCTTAATTGGACTAGCGGGAGGGTACAATGAGCAGTTCTTC. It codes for CASSLIGLAGGYNEQFF.

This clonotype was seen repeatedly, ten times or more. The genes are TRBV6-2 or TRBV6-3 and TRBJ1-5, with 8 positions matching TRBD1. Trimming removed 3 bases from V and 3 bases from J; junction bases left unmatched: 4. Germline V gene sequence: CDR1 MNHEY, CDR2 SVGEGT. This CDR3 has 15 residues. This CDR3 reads CASSYVQGANQPQHF. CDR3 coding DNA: TGTGCCAGCAGTTATGTGCAGGGGGCCAATCAGCCCCAGCATTTT.

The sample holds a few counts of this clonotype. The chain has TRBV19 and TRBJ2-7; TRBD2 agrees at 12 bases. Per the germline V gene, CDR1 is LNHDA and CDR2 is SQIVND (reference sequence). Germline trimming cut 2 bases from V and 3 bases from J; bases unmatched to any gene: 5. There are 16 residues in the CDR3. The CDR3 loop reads CASSIRLAGEYYEQYF. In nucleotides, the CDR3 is TGTGCCAGTAGTATACGACTAGCGGGAGAATACTACGAGCAGTACTTC.

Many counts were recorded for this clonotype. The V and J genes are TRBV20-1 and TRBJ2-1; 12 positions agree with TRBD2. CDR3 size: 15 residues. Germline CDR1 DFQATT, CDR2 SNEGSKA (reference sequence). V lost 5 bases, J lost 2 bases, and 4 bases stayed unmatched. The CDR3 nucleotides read TGCAGTGCTCCTAGCGGGAGGGCCACCTACAATGAGCAGTTCTTC. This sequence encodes CSAPSGRATYNEQFF.

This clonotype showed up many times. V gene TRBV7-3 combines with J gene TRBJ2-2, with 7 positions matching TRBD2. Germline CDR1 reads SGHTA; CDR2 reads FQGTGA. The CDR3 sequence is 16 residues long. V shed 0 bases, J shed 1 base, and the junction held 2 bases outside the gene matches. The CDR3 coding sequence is TGTGCCAGCAGCTTAACGTCTAGCGGGAACACCGGGGAGCTGTTTTTT. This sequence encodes CASSLTSSGNTGELFF.

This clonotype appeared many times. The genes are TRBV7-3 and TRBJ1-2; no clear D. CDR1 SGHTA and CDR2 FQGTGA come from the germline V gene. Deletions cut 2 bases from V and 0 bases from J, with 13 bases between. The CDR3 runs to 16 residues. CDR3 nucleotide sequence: TGTGCCAGCAGCTTAGACACGTCAAGAACTAACTATGGCTACACCTTC. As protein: CASSLDTSRTNYGYTF.

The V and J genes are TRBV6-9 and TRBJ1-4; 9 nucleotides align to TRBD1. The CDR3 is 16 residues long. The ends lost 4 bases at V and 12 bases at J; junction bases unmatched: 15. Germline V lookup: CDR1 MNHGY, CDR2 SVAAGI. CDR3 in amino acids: CASSFGGTGYKVELFF. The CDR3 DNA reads TGTGCCAGCAGTTTCGGTGGGACAGGGTATAAGGTGGAACTGTTTTTT.

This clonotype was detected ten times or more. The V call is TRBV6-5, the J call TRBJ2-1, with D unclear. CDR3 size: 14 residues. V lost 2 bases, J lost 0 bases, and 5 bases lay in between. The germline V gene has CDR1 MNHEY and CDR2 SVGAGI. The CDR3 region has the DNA TGTGCCAGCAGTTACCGGAGCTCCTACAATGAGCAGTTCTTC. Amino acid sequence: CASSYRSSYNEQFF.

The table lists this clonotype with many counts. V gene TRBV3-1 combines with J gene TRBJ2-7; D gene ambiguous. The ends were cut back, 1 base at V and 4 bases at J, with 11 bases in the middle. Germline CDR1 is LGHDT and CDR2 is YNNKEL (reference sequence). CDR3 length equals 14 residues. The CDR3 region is CASSQGSVGYEQYF. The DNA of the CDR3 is TGTGCCAGCAGCCAAGGGTCGGTGGGTTACGAGCAGTACTTC.

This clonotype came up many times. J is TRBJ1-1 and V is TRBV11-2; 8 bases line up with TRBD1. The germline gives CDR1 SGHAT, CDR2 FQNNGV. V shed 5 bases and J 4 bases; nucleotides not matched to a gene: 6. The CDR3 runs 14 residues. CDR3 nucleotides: TGTGCCAGCAGCCTACAGGGGGAGAGCACTGAAGCTTTCTTT. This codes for CASSLQGESTEAFF.

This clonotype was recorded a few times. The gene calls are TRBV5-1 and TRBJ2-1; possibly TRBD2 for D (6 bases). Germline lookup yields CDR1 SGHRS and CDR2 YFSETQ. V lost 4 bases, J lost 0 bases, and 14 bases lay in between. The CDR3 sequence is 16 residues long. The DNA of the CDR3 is TGCGCCAGCAGCACGGTAGCGGTGAGCTCCTACAATGAGCAGTTCTTC. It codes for CASSTVAVSSYNEQFF.

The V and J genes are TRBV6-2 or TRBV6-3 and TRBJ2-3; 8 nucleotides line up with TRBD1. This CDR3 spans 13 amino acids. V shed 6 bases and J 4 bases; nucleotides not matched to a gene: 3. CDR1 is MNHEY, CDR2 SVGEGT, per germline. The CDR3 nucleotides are TGTGCCAGCAGACAGGGGGGTCCAGATACGCAGTATTTT. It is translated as CASRQGGPDTQYF.

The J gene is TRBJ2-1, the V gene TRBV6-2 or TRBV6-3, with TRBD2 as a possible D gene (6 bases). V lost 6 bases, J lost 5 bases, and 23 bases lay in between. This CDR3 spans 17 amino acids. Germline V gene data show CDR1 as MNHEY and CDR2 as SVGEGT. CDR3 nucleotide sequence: TGTGCCAGCAGACAATACCGTAGCGGAAACGCTGACAATGAGCAGTTCTTC. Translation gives CASRQYRSGNADNEQFF.

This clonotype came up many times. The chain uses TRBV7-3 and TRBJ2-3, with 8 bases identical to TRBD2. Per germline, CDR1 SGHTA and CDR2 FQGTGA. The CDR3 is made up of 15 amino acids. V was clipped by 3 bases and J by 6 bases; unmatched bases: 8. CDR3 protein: CASSFGTRGRDTQYF. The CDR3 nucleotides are TGTGCCAGCAGCTTTGGGACTAGGGGCCGCGATACGCAGTATTTT. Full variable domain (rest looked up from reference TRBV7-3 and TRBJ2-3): GAGVSQTPSNKVTEKGKYVELRCDPISGHTALYWYRQSLGQGPEFLIYFQGTGAADDSGLPNDRFFAVRPEGSVSTLKIQRTERGDSAVYLCASSFGTRGRDTQYFGPGTRLTVL.

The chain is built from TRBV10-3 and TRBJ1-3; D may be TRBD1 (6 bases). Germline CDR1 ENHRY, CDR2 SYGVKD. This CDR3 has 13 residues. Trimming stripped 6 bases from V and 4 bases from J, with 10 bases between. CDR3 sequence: CAISLQGGNTIYF. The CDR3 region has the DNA TGTGCCATCAGCTTACAGGGAGGAAACACCATATATTTT.

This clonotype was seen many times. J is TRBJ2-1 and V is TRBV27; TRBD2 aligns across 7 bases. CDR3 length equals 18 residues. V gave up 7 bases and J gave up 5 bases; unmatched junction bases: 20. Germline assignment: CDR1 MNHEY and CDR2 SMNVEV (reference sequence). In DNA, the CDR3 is TGTGCCAGCAACTCGCGCCGCGGGACCGGCCGGGGGGACAATGAGCAGTTCTTC. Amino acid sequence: CASNSRRGTGRGDNEQFF.